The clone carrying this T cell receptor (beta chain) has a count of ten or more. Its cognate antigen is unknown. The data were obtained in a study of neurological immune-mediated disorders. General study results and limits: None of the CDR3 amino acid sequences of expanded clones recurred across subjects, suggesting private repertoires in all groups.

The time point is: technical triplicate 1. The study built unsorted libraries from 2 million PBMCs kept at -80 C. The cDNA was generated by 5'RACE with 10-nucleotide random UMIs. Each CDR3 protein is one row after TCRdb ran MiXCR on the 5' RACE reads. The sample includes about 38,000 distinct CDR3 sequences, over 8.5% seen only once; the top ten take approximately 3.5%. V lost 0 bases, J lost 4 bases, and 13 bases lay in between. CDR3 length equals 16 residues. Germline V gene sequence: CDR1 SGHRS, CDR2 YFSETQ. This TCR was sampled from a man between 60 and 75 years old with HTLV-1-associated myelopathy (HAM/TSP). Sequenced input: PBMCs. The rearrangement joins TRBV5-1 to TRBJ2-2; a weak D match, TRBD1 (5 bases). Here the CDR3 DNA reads TGCGCCAGCAGCTTGGTCGGCCAGGGTGGCACCGGGGAGCTGTTTTTT. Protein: CASSLVGQGGTGELFF.